This passage covers 32 T cell receptor beta chains from one sample sequenced in a study of T cells after yellow fever vaccination. MiXCR, run by TCRdb on the 5' RACE reads, gives a single entry per CDR3 protein. The repertoire has fewer than 350,000 distinct CDR3 sequences, around 4% of them found once; the top ten carry less than 25%. Source: PBMCs, taken on the day of the yellow fever booster vaccination. The source of these receptors is a man between 18 and 29 years old who received the YFV17D yellow fever vaccine.

Many counts were recorded for this clonotype. This chain connects TRBV6-5 to TRBJ2-6; D is undetermined. Trimming took off 11 bases at V and 0 bases at J, with 8 bases between the two ends. Germline V CDR1 and CDR2: MNHEY, SVGAGI. The CDR3 sequence is 13 residues long. The CDR3 DNA follows: TGTGCCGTAACCAACTCTGGGGCCAACGTCCTGACTTTC. This translates into CAVTNSGANVLTF.

This clonotype was observed many times. J is TRBJ2-5 and V is TRBV6-5; D is uncertain. The length of the CDR3 is 15 residues. Per germline, CDR1 MNHEY and CDR2 SVGAGI. Trimming removed 2 bases at V and 2 bases at J, with 12 bases between. CDR3 DNA: TGTGCCAGCAGTTACCTTGGGGATAGGCAAGAGACCCAGTACTTC. This gives the protein CASSYLGDRQETQYF.

The CDR3 reads CASSKVTRGYQETQYF. The CDR3 DNA is TGTGCCAGCAGCAAAGTGACAAGGGGCTACCAAGAGACCCAGTACTTC. The chain links TRBV21-1 to TRBJ2-5; TRBD1 reflects the table's D call only, with no check against the DNA. TRBV21-1 is recorded as a pseudogene. The CDR3 has 16 amino acids.

The rearrangement joins TRBV29-1 to TRBJ2-5; no reliable D call. Trimming stripped 4 bases from V and 5 bases from J, with 11 bases between. The CDR3 is 12 amino acids. Germline-derived CDR1 and CDR2 are SQVTM and ANQGSEA. The CDR3 sequence: CSVGEIGETQYF. Here the CDR3 DNA reads TGCAGCGTTGGGGAAATTGGGGAGACCCAGTACTTC.

This clonotype has more than one count but fewer than ten. The rearrangement uses TRBV29-1 and TRBJ1-2; D remains ambiguous. V gave up 3 bases and J gave up 5 bases, with 16 bases separating them. Germline CDR1 is SQVTM and CDR2 is ANQGSEA. The CDR3 is made up of 14 amino acids. The CDR3 nucleotides are TGCAGCGTTGATTGGCGAAGCAAGGCGTATGGCTACACCTTC. Residues: CSVDWRSKAYGYTF.

This clonotype was found a few times. J is TRBJ2-1 and V is TRBV19; unclear D gene. V shed 0 bases and J shed 4 bases, with 7 bases lying between them. The CDR3 contains 14 residues. CDR1 and CDR2 from the germline V gene are LNHDA and SQIVND (reference sequence). CDR3 DNA: TGTGCCAGTAGTATAGAGGGTAGTTACAATGAGCAGTTCTTC. Its translation is CASSIEGSYNEQFF.

This clonotype was detected only a few times. The gene calls are TRBV19 and TRBJ2-3; 8 nucleotides agree with TRBD2. There are 15 residues in the CDR3. Trimming took 3 bases from V and 0 from J; bases not matched to a gene: 2. The germline V gene encodes CDR1 LNHDA and CDR2 SQIVND (reference sequence). CDR3 residues: CASSMASGSTDTQYF. The CDR3 DNA is TGTGCCAGTAGTATGGCTAGCGGGAGCACAGATACGCAGTATTTT. The whole variable domain, remainder taken from reference TRBV19 and TRBJ2-3, is DGGITQSPKYLFRKEGQNVTLSCEQNLNHDAMYWYRQDPGQGLRLIYYSQIVNDFQKGDIAEGYSVSREKKESFPLTVTSAQKNPTAFYLCASSMASGSTDTQYFGPGTRLTVL.

This clonotype was seen ten or more times. The chain recombines TRBV21-1 with TRBJ2-7; the D segment call TRBD1 is taken from the table without a DNA check. TRBV21-1 is flagged as a pseudogene. CDR3 length equals 16 residues. The CDR3 loop reads CASSRNAPPGPYEQYV. Here the CDR3 DNA reads TGTGCCAGCAGCCGAAATGCCCCCCCAGGGCCCTACGAGCAGTACGTC.

This chain joins TRBV6-5 and TRBJ1-5, with 7 bases aligning to TRBD1. The ends lost 0 bases at V and 4 bases at J; junction bases unmatched: 3. Germline CDR1 is MNHEY and CDR2 is SVGAGI. This CDR3 has 15 amino acids. CDR3 sequence: CASSYSMGQNQPQHF. The CDR3 coding sequence is TGTGCCAGCAGTTACTCGATGGGACAGAATCAGCCCCAGCATTTT.

V usage is TRBV20-1 and J usage is TRBJ2-3; 8 nucleotides match TRBD1. The germline gives CDR1 DFQATT, CDR2 SNEGSKA (reference sequence). This CDR3 contains 13 residues. The CDR3 region has the DNA TGCTCCCGACAGGGGAGTATGCGAGATACGCAGTATTTT. Residues: CSRQGSMRDTQYF.

The genes are TRBV6-2 or TRBV6-3 and TRBJ2-1, with D hard to call. V lost 0 bases to trimming and J lost 5 bases, with 8 bases between them. This CDR3 has 14 amino acids. The germline gives CDR1 MNHEY, CDR2 SVGEGT. CDR3 sequence (DNA): TGTGCCAGCAGTTACTCGATATCAGACAATGAGCAGTTCTTC. Amino acid sequence: CASSYSISDNEQFF.

The rearrangement uses TRBV9 and TRBJ1-1, with a tentative D call TRBD1 (6 bases). The germline gives CDR1 SGDLS, CDR2 YYNGEE. V shed 3 bases and J shed 5 bases, with 17 bases lying between them. The CDR3 runs 15 residues. The DNA for the CDR3 is TGTGCCAGCAGCGAAATCAGGGGCCCGGGGACTGAAGCTTTCTTT. It yields the protein CASSEIRGPGTEAFF.

This clonotype was observed many times. The V gene is TRBV7-8, the J gene TRBJ2-3; a possible D gene is TRBD1 (6 bases). The germline gives CDR1 SGHVS, CDR2 FQNEAQ. This CDR3 has 15 amino acids. Trimming took off 5 bases at V and 1 base at J, with 13 bases between the two ends. CDR3 protein: CASSPQGPGTDTQYF. CDR3 DNA sequence: TGTGCCAGCAGCCCACAGGGACCCGGCACAGATACGCAGTATTTT.

This clonotype occurred many times. CDR3 sequence (DNA): TGTGCCAGCAGTTCTTACCGTACGCGACGAAACATTCAGTACTTC. Translation: CASSSYRTRRNIQYF. This chain joins TRBV27 and TRBJ2-4; no clear D gene. Germline CDR1 is MNHEY and CDR2 is SMNVEV (reference sequence). The CDR3 is 15 amino acids. The germline V and J ends were trimmed by 4 bases and 6 bases, with 16 bases remaining between them.

This clonotype was found many times. The chain is built from TRBV7-9 and TRBJ2-5, with D maybe TRBD1 (5 bases). The germline V gene encodes CDR1 SEHNR and CDR2 FQNEAQ (reference sequence). Between the trimmed V and J ends, which lost 2 bases and 1 base, there was a span of 11 bases. There are 15 residues in the CDR3. CDR3 DNA: TGTGCCAGCAGCTTACCCCTCGACAGCCAAGAGACCCAGTACTTC. This sequence encodes CASSLPLDSQETQYF.

This clonotype was picked up a small number of times. This rearrangement joins TRBV4-1 to TRBJ1-2; D might be TRBD1 (5 bases). Germline CDR1 reads MGHRA; CDR2 reads YSYEKL. This CDR3 contains 14 residues. V was pared by 2 bases and J by 7 bases, with 14 bases between. CDR3 residues: CASSQLGAVGGYTF. CDR3 nucleotides: TGCGCCAGCAGCCAATTAGGGGCGGTAGGTGGCTACACCTTC.

This clonotype has at least ten counts. The rearrangement links TRBV7-9 to TRBJ2-7, with 12 bases matching TRBD2. CDR3 length: 14 residues. V lost 4 bases to trimming and J lost 4 bases; unmatched junction nucleotides: 2. Germline lookup yields CDR1 SEHNR and CDR2 FQNEAQ (reference sequence). The CDR3 coding sequence is TGTGCCAGCAGCTGGACTAGCGGGGCGTACGAGCAGTACTTC. It translates to CASSWTSGAYEQYF.

This clonotype appeared many times. The rearrangement joins TRBV29-1 to TRBJ1-1; weak D call: TRBD1 (5 bases). Germline-derived CDR1 and CDR2 are SQVTM and ANQGSEA. This CDR3 is 16 amino acids long. Trimming pared 8 bases from V and 3 bases from J, leaving 25 bases between. CDR3 amino acids: CSSLGVPLGVDTEAFF. The CDR3 DNA reads as TGCAGCTCATTAGGGGTCCCTTTGGGGGTGGACACTGAAGCTTTCTTT.

This clonotype was picked up a small number of times. The chain links TRBV20-1 to TRBJ1-2, with a possible D match to TRBD1 (5 bases). There are 11 residues in the CDR3. Germline V CDR1 and CDR2: DFQATT, SNEGSKA (reference sequence). V was trimmed by 3 bases and J by 8 bases, leaving 10 bases between them. The CDR3 loop is CSASTQGGYTF. CDR3 sequence (DNA): TGCAGTGCTAGTACCCAGGGCGGCTACACCTTC.

This clonotype was detected many times. The rearrangement uses TRBV2 and TRBJ1-4, with D unresolved. The CDR3 is made up of 12 amino acids. Trimming took off 8 bases at V and 3 bases at J, with 7 bases between the two ends. CDR1 is SNHLY, CDR2 FYNNEI, per germline. The CDR3 spells CASAGANEKLFF. DNA for the CDR3: TGTGCCAGCGCTGGGGCTAATGAAAAACTGTTTTTT. Combining the CDR3 with reference TRBV2 and TRBJ1-4 gives the whole variable domain EPEVTQTPSHQVTQMGQEVILRCVPISNHLYFYWYRQILGQKVEFLVSFYNNEISEKSEIFDDQFSVERPDGSNFTLKIRSTKLEDSAMYFCASAGANEKLFFGSGTQLSVL.

This clonotype was counted only a few times. This chain links TRBV12-3 or TRBV12-4 with TRBJ2-7; perhaps TRBD1 as D (6 bases). The V gene lost 7 bases and the J gene lost 9 bases, with 19 bases spanning the gap. The CDR3 sequence is 13 residues long. CDR3 amino acids: CASNGTPRSRQYF. CDR3 nucleotide sequence: TGTGCCAGCAACGGGACACCAAGGTCTCGGCAGTACTTC.

In its sample, this clonotype was seen many times. The chain uses TRBV10-3 and TRBJ2-4; TRBD1 is a possible D gene (5 bases). Germline-derived CDR1 and CDR2 are ENHRY and SYGVKD. The V end lost 8 bases, the J end lost 8 bases, and 13 bases lay between the germline ends. The CDR3 runs 12 residues. The CDR3 nucleotides read TGTGCCATCGGGGCGGCTGGAGACATTCAGTACTTC. It is translated as CAIGAAGDIQYF.

J is TRBJ2-6 and V is TRBV18, with 9 nucleotides matching TRBD1. The junction had 7 bases not matched to a gene; V was cut back by 4 bases and J by 0 bases. Germline V gene data show CDR1 as KGHSH and CDR2 as LQKENI. The CDR3 has 18 residues. This chain's CDR3 is CASSLGQGPYSGANVLTF. Written as DNA, the CDR3 is TGTGCCAGCTCACTAGGACAGGGGCCGTACTCTGGGGCCAACGTCCTGACTTTC. The whole variable domain, filled in from reference TRBV18 and TRBJ2-6, reads NAGVMQNPRHLVRRRGQEARLRCSPMKGHSHVYWYRQLPEEGLKFMVYLQKENIIDESGMPKERFSAEFPKEGPSILRIQQVVRGDSAAYFCASSLGQGPYSGANVLTFGAGSRLTVL.

The chain recombines TRBV27 with TRBJ2-7; tentative D call: TRBD2 (7 bases). Deletions cut 6 bases from V and 4 bases from J, with 13 bases between. This CDR3 comprises 13 residues. Germline CDR1 is MNHEY and CDR2 is SMNVEV (reference sequence). In DNA form, the CDR3 reads TGTGCCAGCAGCACAGGGAGGGCGTACGAGCAGTACTTC. This translates into CASSTGRAYEQYF.

The table lists this clonotype with many counts. The chain recombines TRBV24-1 with TRBJ2-3; maybe TRBD2 (6 bases). Germline loops: CDR1 KGHDR, CDR2 SFDVKD. The CDR3 is made up of 14 amino acids. V was trimmed by 9 bases and J by 2 bases, leaving 14 bases between them. CDR3 nucleotides: TGTGCCACCGGCTTAGGCGGGGACACAGATACGCAGTATTTT. It specifies CATGLGGDTDTQYF.

Ten or more counts support this clonotype. The CDR3 DNA is TGTGCCAGCAGCTTATGGGGAGGTCATGGCTACACCTTC. It encodes CASSLWGGHGYTF. This chain connects TRBV7-2 to TRBJ1-2, with no clear D. The CDR3 extends over 13 amino acids. Trimming cost V 2 bases and J 6 bases, with 10 bases left between them. Germline loops: CDR1 SGHTA, CDR2 FQGNSA.

This clonotype was found a few times. The V call is TRBV7-2, the J call TRBJ1-5, with 7 bases aligning to TRBD1. The V gene's germline CDR1 is SGHTA and CDR2 FQGNSA. This CDR3 has 15 amino acids. Trimming took 1 base from V and 5 from J; bases not matched to a gene: 5. The CDR3 bases are TGTGCCAGCAGCTTAGGAAGGGGGCCGGATCAGCCCCAGCATTTT. Amino acids: CASSLGRGPDQPQHF.

V usage is TRBV2 and J usage is TRBJ2-3; 7 bases map to TRBD1. With 8 bases clipped from V and 0 bases from J, the junction kept 5 bases outside the gene matches. The CDR3 spans 14 residues. Germline V gene data show CDR1 as SNHLY and CDR2 as FYNNEI. The DNA for the CDR3 is TGTGCCAGCCCGGACAGGCTCAGCACAGATACGCAGTATTTT. This sequence encodes CASPDRLSTDTQYF.

A few counts support this clonotype. This sequence joins TRBV7-3 and TRBJ2-2; 10 bases fit TRBD2. The J segment lost 6 bases and the V segment lost 3 bases, leaving 4 bases of the junction unmatched. The CDR3 runs 15 residues. The germline V gene encodes CDR1 SGHTA and CDR2 FQGTGA. The CDR3 is CASSFSGGPSGELFF. In DNA form, the CDR3 reads TGTGCCAGCAGCTTTAGCGGGGGGCCGTCCGGGGAGCTGTTTTTT.

This clonotype has only a few counts. The chain employs TRBV28 and TRBJ2-2; no clear D. V lost 6 bases, J lost 0 bases, and 5 bases lay in between. The CDR3 has 13 amino acids. Germline V gene lookup returns CDR1 MDHEN and CDR2 SYDVKM. The CDR3 coding sequence is TGTGCCAGCAGGGAACCGAACACCGGGGAGCTGTTTTTT. Translated: CASREPNTGELFF.

The sample holds many counts of this clonotype. The chain joins TRBV19 to TRBJ1-6; 8 bases match TRBD1. From germline, CDR1 is LNHDA and CDR2 SQIVND (reference sequence). This CDR3 contains 13 residues. The V segment lost 7 bases and the J segment 9 bases; nucleotides outside the gene matches: 5. The CDR3 is CASNDRGISPLHF. CDR3 sequence (DNA): TGTGCCAGTAACGACAGGGGAATTTCACCCCTCCACTTT.

There are a few counts of this clonotype. V and J are TRBV9 and TRBJ1-2; D remains ambiguous. The CDR3 runs 12 residues. From germline, CDR1 is SGDLS and CDR2 YYNGEE. Deletions cut 2 bases from V and 7 bases from J, with 9 bases between. CDR3 sequence reads: CASSVGAAGYTF. The CDR3 DNA sequence: TGTGCCAGCAGCGTGGGAGCTGCTGGCTACACCTTC.